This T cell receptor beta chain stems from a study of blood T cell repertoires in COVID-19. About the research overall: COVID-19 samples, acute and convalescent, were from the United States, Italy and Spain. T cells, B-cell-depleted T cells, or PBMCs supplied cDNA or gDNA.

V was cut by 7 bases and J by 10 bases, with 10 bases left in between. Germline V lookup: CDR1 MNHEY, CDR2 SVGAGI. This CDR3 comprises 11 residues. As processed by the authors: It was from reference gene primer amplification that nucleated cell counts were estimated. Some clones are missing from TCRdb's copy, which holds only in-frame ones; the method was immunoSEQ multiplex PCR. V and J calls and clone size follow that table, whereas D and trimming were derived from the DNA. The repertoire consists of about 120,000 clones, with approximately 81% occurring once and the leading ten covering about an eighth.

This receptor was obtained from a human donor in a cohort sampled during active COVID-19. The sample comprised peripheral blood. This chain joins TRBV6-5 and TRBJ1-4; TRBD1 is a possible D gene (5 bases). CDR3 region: CASTQGGKLFF. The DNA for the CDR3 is TGTGCCAGCACCCAGGGAGGAAAACTGTTTTTT.